One TCR beta chain is described in this entry. These data originate in a study of blood T cell repertoires in COVID-19. Study summary: Spain, Italy and the United States supplied samples that represented acute and convalescent COVID-19.

In the original analysis: The assay estimated nucleated cells by amplifying reference gene primers. Clones were read by immunoSEQ multiplex PCR, and TCRdb kept only the in-frame ones, dropping some. V, J and clone size are taken as reported in that table, and D and trimming were inferred from the DNA itself. The sample has around 300,000 clones, 70% to 90% seen once; the top ten hold 0.8% to 1%. CDR1 SGHTA and CDR2 FQGTGA come from the germline V gene. The CDR3 spans 15 residues. J gave up 2 bases and V 3 bases, and 3 bases lay outside the gene matches. Material: PBMCs or T cells enriched from blood (not recorded which). The rearrangement joins TRBV7-3 to TRBJ2-1; 8 bases are a match to TRBD2. The TCR comes from a woman between 25 and 40 years old who had recovered from COVID-19. The CDR3 here is CASSFLAGPYNEQFF. In DNA form, the CDR3 reads TGTGCCAGCAGCTTTCTAGCGGGTCCCTACAATGAGCAGTTCTTC.